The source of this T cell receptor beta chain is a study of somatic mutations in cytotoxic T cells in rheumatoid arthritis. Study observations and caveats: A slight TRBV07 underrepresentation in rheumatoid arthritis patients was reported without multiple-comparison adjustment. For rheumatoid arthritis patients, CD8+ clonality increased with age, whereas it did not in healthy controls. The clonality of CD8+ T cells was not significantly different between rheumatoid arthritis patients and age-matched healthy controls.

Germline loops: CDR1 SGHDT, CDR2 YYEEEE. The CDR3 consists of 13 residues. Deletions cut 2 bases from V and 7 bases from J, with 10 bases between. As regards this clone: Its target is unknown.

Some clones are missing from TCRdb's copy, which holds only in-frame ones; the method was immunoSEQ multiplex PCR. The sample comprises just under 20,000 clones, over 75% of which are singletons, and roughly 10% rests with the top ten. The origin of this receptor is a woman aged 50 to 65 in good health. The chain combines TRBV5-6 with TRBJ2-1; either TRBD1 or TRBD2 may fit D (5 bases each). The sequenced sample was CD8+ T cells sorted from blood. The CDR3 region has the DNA TGTGCCAGCAGCTTATGGGGGAGAAATGAGCAGTTCTTC. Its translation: CASSLWGRNEQFF.